Detailed here is one TCR beta chain. This sample was taken from a study of blood T cell repertoires in COVID-19. About the study: Sites across the United States, Italy and Spain contributed samples from acute and convalescent COVID-19. PBMCs, B-cell-depleted T cells, or T cells were the source of the cDNA or gDNA that made up the material.

As originally analysed: Amplified reference gene primers provided the basis for estimating nucleated cell counts. Clones were sequenced by immunoSEQ multiplex PCR, and TCRdb holds only the in-frame ones, with some missing. The DNA was the basis for D and trimming; V, J and clone size are from that table. The data hold some 150,000 clones, with around 80% observed a single time. Germline CDR1 and CDR2: LGHDT and YNNKEL (reference sequence). The V and J ends lost 0 bases and 5 bases, in that order; junction bases with no gene match: 7. This CDR3 region has 16 residues. Sequencing input: peripheral blood. This TCR was recovered from a woman between 50 and 59 years old with acute or convalescent COVID-19. The chain employs TRBV3-1 (or the pseudogene TRBV3-2) and TRBJ2-7; TRBD2 matches at 10 bases. The CDR3 bases are TGTGCCAGCAGCCAAGATGGCGCTAGCGGGGGAAACGAGCAGTACTTC. The encoded protein is CASSQDGASGGNEQYF.